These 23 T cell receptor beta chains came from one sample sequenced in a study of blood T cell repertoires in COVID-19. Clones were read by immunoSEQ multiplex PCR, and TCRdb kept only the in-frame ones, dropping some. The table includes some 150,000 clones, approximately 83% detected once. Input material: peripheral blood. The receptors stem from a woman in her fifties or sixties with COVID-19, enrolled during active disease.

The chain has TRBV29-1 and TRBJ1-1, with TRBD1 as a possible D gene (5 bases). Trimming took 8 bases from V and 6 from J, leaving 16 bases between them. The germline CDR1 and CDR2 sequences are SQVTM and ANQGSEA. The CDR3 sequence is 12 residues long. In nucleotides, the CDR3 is TGCAGCAGCTTGGTCGGGGGAGCTGAAGCTTTCTTT. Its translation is CSSLVGGAEAFF.

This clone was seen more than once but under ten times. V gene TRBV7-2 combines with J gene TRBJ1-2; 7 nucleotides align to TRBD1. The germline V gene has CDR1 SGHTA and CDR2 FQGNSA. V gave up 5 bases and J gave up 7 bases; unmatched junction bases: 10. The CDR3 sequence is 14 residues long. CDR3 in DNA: TGTGCCAGCAGCCACAAGACAGGGTCGGTTGGCTACACCTTC. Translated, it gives CASSHKTGSVGYTF. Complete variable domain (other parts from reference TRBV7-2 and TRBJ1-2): GAGVSQSPSNKVTEKGKDVELRCDPISGHTALYWYRQSLGQGLEFLIYFQGNSAPDKSGLPSDRFSAERTGGSVSTLTIQRTQQEDSAVYLCASSHKTGSVGYTFGSGTRLTVV.

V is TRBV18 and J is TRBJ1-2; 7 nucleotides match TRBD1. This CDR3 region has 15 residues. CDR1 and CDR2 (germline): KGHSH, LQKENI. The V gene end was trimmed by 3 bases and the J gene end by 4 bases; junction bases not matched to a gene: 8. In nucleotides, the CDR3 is TGTGCCAGCTCACCCCGCCCAGGGGGAATCTATGGCTACACCTTC. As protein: CASSPRPGGIYGYTF.

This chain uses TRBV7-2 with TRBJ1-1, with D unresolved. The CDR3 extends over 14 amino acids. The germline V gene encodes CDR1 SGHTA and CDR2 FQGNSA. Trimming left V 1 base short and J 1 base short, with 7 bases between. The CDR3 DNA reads TGTGCCAGCAGCTTAGAAGCGGGGAACACTGAAGCTTTCTTT. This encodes CASSLEAGNTEAFF.

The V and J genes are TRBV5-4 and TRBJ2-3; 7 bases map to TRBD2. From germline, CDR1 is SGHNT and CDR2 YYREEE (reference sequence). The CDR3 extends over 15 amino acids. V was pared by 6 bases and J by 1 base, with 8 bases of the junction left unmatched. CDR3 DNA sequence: TGTGCCAGCAAGACGGGACTACCGGGCACAGATACGCAGTATTTT. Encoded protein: CASKTGLPGTDTQYF.

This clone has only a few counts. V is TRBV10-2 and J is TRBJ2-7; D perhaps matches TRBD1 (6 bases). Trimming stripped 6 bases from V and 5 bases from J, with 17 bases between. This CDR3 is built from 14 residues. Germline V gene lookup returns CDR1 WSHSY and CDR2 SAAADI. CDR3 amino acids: CASSEQGDSHEQYF. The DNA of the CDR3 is TGCGCCAGCAGCGAACAGGGTGATTCCCACGAGCAGTACTTC.

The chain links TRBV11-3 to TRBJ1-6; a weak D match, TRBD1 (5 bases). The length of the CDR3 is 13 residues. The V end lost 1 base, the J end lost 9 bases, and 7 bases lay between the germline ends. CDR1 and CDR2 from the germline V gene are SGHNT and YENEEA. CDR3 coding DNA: TGTGCCAGCAGCTTAGGGAGGGGTTCACCCCTCCACTTT. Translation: CASSLGRGSPLHF.

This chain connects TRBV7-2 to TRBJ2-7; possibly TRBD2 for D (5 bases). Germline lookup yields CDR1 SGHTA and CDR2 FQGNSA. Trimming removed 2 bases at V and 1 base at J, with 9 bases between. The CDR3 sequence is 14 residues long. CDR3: CASSLTGYSYEQYF. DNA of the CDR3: TGTGCCAGCAGCTTAACGGGATATTCCTACGAGCAGTACTTC.

The CDR3 loop is CASSLRDRVNTEAFF. CDR3 in DNA: TGTGCCAGCAGTTTGCGGGACAGGGTGAACACTGAAGCTTTCTTT. This sequence joins TRBV27 and TRBJ1-1; 9 positions agree with TRBD1. Germline CDR1 and CDR2: MNHEY and SMNVEV (reference sequence). Trimming removed 3 bases from V and 0 bases from J; junction bases left unmatched: 2. CDR3 size: 15 residues.

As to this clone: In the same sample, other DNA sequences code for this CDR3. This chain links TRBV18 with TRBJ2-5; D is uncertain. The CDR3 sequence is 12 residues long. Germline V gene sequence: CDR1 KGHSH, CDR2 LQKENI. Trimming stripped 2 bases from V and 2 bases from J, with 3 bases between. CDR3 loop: CASSPEQETQYF. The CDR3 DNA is TGTGCCAGCTCACCAGAGCAAGAGACCCAGTACTTC.

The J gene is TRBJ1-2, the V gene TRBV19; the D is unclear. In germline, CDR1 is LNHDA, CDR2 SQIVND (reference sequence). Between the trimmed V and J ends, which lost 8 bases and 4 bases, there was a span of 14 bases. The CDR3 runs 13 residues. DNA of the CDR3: TGTGCCAGTCGCGACGGTCGGGGCTATGGCTACACCTTC. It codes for CASRDGRGYGYTF.

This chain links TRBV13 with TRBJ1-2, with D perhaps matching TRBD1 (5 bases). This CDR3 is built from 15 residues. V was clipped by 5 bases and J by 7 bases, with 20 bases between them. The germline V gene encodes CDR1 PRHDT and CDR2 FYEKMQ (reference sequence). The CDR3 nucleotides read TGTGCCAGCAGCCATACAGGCCTCCTAAGGGCTGGCTACACCTTC. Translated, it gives CASSHTGLLRAGYTF.

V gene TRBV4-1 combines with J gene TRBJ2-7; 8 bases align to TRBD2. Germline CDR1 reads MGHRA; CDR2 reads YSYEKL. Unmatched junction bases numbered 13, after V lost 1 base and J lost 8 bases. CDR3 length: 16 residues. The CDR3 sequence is CASSQVGSSGAAKQYF. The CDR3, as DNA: TGCGCCAGCAGCCAAGTAGGTAGTAGCGGGGCCGCGAAGCAGTACTTC.

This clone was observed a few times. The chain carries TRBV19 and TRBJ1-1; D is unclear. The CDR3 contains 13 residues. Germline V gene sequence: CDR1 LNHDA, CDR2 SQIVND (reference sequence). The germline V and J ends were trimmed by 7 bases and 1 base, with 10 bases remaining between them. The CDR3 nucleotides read TGTGCCAGTAACGGGGTCCAGAACACTGAAGCTTTCTTT. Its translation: CASNGVQNTEAFF. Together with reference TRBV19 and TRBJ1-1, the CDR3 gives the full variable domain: DGGITQSPKYLFRKEGQNVTLSCEQNLNHDAMYWYRQDPGQGLRLIYYSQIVNDFQKGDIAEGYSVSREKKESFPLTVTSAQKNPTAFYLCASNGVQNTEAFFGQGTRLTVV.

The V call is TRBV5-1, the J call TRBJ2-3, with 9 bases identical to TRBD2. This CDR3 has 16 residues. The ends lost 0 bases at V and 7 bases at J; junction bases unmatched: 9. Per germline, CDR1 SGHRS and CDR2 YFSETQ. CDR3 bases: TGCGCCAGCAGCTTGGCCCTAGCGGGGCAATTGAATACGCAGTATTTT. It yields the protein CASSLALAGQLNTQYF.

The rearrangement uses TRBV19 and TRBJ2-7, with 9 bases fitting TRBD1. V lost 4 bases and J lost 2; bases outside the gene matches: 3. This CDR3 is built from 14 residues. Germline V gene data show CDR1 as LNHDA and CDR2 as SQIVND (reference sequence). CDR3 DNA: TGTGCCAGTAGTACCCGACAGGGGGCCTACGAGCAGTACTTC. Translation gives CASSTRQGAYEQYF.

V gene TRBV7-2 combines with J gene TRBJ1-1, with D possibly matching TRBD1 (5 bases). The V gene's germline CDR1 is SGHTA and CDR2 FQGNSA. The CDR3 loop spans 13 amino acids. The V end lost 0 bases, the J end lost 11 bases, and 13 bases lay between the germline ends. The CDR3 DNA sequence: TGTGCCAGCAGCTTAGCCGAGAGACAGTCGGCTTTCTTT. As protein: CASSLAERQSAFF.

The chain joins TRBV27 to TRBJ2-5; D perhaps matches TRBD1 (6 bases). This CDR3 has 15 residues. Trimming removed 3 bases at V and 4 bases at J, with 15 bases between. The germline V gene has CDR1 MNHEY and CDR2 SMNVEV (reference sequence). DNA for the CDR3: TGTGCCAGCAGTTTTCGTGGGGGCGGTGGAGAGACCCAGTACTTC. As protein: CASSFRGGGGETQYF.

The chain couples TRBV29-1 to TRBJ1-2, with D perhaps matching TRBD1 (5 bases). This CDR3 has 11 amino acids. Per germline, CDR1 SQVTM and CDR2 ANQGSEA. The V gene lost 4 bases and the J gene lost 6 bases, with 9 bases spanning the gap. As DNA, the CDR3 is TGCAGCGTTGCCGCCAGGGATGGCTACACCTTC. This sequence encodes CSVAARDGYTF.

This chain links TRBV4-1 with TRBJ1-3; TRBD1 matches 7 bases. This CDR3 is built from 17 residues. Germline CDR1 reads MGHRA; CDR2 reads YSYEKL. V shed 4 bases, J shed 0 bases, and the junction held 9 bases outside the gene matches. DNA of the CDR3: TGCGCCAGCAGCCTGCGACAGGGTCAGGGCTCTGGAAACACCATATATTTT. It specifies CASSLRQGQGSGNTIYF.

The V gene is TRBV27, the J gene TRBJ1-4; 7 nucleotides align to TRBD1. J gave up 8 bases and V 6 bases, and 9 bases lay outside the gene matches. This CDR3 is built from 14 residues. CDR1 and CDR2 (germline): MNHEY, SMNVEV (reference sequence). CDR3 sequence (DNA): TGTGCCAGCAGGCCAAGGGGGCGTGTAGAAAAACTGTTTTTT. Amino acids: CASRPRGRVEKLFF. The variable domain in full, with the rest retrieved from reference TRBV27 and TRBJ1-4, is EAQVTQNPRYLITVTGKKLTVTCSQNMNHEYMSWYRQDPGLGLRQIYYSMNVEVTDKGDVPEGYKVSRKEKRNFPLILESPSPNQTSLYFCASRPRGRVEKLFFGSGTQLSVL.

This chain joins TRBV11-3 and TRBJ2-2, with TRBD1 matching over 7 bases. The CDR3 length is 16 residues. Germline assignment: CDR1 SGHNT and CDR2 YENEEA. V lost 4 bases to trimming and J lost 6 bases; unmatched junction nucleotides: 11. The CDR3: CASSSQGVNGAGELFF. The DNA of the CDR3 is TGTGCCAGCAGCTCCCAGGGGGTAAATGGGGCCGGGGAGCTGTTTTTT. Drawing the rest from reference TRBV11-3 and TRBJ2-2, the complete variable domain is EAGVVQSPRYKIIEKKQPVAFWCNPISGHNTLYWYLQNLGQGPELLIRYENEEAVDDSQLPKDRFSAERLKGVDSTLKIQPAELGDSAVYLCASSSQGVNGAGELFFGEGSRLTVL.

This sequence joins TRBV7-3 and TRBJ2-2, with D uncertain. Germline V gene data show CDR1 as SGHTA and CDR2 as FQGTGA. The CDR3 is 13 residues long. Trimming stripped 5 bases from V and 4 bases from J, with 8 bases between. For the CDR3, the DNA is TGTGCCAGCAGCCGTCTTTTCACCGGGGAGCTGTTTTTT. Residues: CASSRLFTGELFF. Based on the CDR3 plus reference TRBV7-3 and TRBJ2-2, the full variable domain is GAGVSQTPSNKVTEKGKYVELRCDPISGHTALYWYRQSLGQGPEFLIYFQGTGAADDSGLPNDRFFAVRPEGSVSTLKIQRTERGDSAVYLCASSRLFTGELFFGEGSRLTVL.